These 28 T cell receptor beta chains share one sample of origin, sequenced in a study of T cells in women clearing cervical HPV infection. Assay used: immunoSEQ multiplex PCR; TCRdb lists only in-frame clones, some missing. This listing includes more than 30,000 clones. Sequencing input: blood buffy coat. The source of these receptors is a woman aged 18 to 75 with a cervical HPV16 infection that either progressed to CIN3+ or cleared (not recorded which).

About this clone itself: The sequence runs out 3 residues before the end of the CDR3; the remainder is reconstructed from the germline J gene. This chain joins TRBV19 and TRBJ2-2; no clear D gene. V dropped 0 bases and J dropped 5 bases, with 4 bases sitting between them. Germline loops: CDR1 LNHDA, CDR2 SQIVND (reference sequence). The CDR3 has 13 amino acids. CDR3 region: CASSIEGTGELFF. Partial CDR3 DNA: TGTGCCAGTAGTATAGAAGGTACCGGGGAG.

About this clone: Read sequence stops 3 residues before the CDR3 end, and the germline J gene provides the missing end. The gene calls are TRBV20-1 and TRBJ1-2; TRBD1 is a possible D gene (5 bases). V was shortened by 0 bases and J by 6 bases, with 11 bases between the two germline ends. Germline V gene data show CDR1 as DFQATT and CDR2 as SNEGSKA (reference sequence). This CDR3 region has 13 residues. CDR3 bases read: TGCAGTGCTAGAGATTGGTCGGGGGATGGC. This translates into CSARDWSGDG. The CDR3 in full is CSARDWSGDGYTF.

Details on this clone: The CDR3 extends 3 residues past the end of the read, so its final part is completed from the germline J gene. The V and J genes are TRBV20-1 and TRBJ2-7; TRBD1 matches at 8 bases. V was clipped by 6 bases and J by 5 bases; unmatched bases: 9. The germline V gene has CDR1 DFQATT and CDR2 SNEGSKA (reference sequence). The CDR3 loop spans 13 amino acids. The part of the CDR3 DNA that was read is TGCAGTGCCCCGGGACAGGCGGACCACGAG. Residues: CSAPGQADHE. The complete CDR3 sequence is CSAPGQADHEQYF.

Details on this clone: The read terminates 3 residues before the CDR3 end, so the remaining end is supplied by the germline J gene. The rearrangement links TRBV18 to TRBJ2-4, with TRBD1 identical over 7 bases. The CDR3 is 14 residues long. In germline, CDR1 is KGHSH, CDR2 LQKENI. Incomplete CDR3 DNA: TGTGCCAGCTCACCTGAGGGGGCATGGAATGGT. Protein: CASSPEGAWNG. The full CDR3 reads CASSPEGAWNGQYF.

On this clone: At one of its ends the junction is not consistent with the germline gene, which may arise from a read error. Coverage ceases 3 residues before the CDR3 finishes, and the germline J gene fills in the end. The same CDR3 also results from other DNA sequences found in this sample. The chain carries TRBV7-3 and TRBJ2-7, with 15 bases that match TRBD2. The germline V gene has CDR1 SGHTA and CDR2 FQGTGA. The CDR3 has 17 residues. CDR3: CASSLTGTSGGPYEQYF. The sequenced CDR3 bases are TGTGCCAGTAGCTTAACTGGGACTAGCGGGGGGCCTTACGAG.

Comments on this clone: Sequencing ends 3 residues short of the CDR3 end; the germline J gene provides the rest. V gene TRBV7-2 combines with J gene TRBJ1-4, with 10 bases matching TRBD1. V shed 3 bases, J shed 4 bases, and the junction held 2 bases outside the gene matches. This CDR3 comprises 15 residues. Germline values: CDR1 SGHTA, CDR2 FQGNSA. The sequenced part of the CDR3 DNA is TGTGCCAGCAGCTTGCGGACAGGGGGTAATGAAAAA. Translating it yields CASSLRTGGNEK. The whole CDR3 protein reads CASSLRTGGNEKLFF.

Turning to this clone: Read coverage stops 3 residues before the CDR3 terminus; the germline J gene supplies the remainder. The gene calls are TRBV7-3 and TRBJ2-5, with 7 bases lining up with TRBD2. Germline V CDR1 and CDR2: SGHTA, FQGTGA. The trim removed 4 bases at V and 2 bases at J, leaving 7 bases unmatched. This CDR3 has 15 residues. The covered CDR3 bases are TGTGCCAGCAGCTATAGGGCGGGGGATCAAGAGACC. Its protein is CASSYRAGDQET. The CDR3 reads in full as CASSYRAGDQETQYF.

Of note for this clone: The DNA ends 3 residues before the CDR3 does, and the rest of the CDR3 is filled in from the germline J gene. This chain connects TRBV29-1 to TRBJ2-7; 8 nucleotides match TRBD2. The length of the CDR3 is 10 residues. Germline assignment: CDR1 SQVTM and CDR2 ANQGSEA. The V and J ends lost 7 bases and 6 bases, in that order; junction bases with no gene match: 2. The CDR3 here is CSARGGEQYF. The part of the CDR3 DNA that was read is TGCAGCGCTCGGGGGGGCGAG.

With respect to this clone: With the read ending 3 residues before the CDR3 end, the germline J gene is used to fill in that end. The V call is TRBV6-4, the J call TRBJ1-5, with D tentatively TRBD1 (5 bases). V was pared by 6 bases and J by 6 bases, with 12 bases between. CDR3 length: 13 residues. Germline CDR1 is MRHNA and CDR2 is SNTAGT. The CDR3 DNA, read in part, is TGTGCCAGCAGCAGGGATCGTGGTCAGCCC. Translation gives CASSRDRGQP. The entire CDR3 reads CASSRDRGQPQHF.

Of note for this clone: The read ends 3 residues before the CDR3 terminus; that terminus is restored from the germline J gene. This chain links TRBV10-3 with TRBJ2-5, with 8 positions matching TRBD2. The CDR3 runs to 14 residues. CDR1 ENHRY and CDR2 SYGVKD come from the germline V gene. Trimming at V came to 10 bases and at J to 5 bases, leaving 12 bases not matched to a gene. The part of the CDR3 DNA that was read is TGTGCCACTTCTCTACTAGCGGTGGGGGAGACC. It yields the protein CATSLLAVGET. Given in full, the CDR3 is CATSLLAVGETQYF.

Comment on this clone: The read ends 3 residues before the CDR3 terminus; that terminus is restored from the germline J gene. V and J are TRBV28 and TRBJ2-2, with D perhaps matching TRBD2 (6 bases). The CDR3 runs to 15 residues. The germline V gene encodes CDR1 MDHEN and CDR2 SYDVKM. V was cut by 5 bases and J by 7 bases, with 17 bases left in between. The CDR3: CASSAPGLRIGELFF. The covered CDR3 bases are TGTGCCAGCAGTGCGCCCGGACTAAGAATCGGGGAG.

On this clone itself: The read ends 3 residues shy of where the CDR3 ends; the end is completed using the germline J gene. The chain uses TRBV10-3 and TRBJ1-6; unclear D gene. CDR3 length: 15 residues. Germline CDR1 ENHRY, CDR2 SYGVKD. Trimming took 3 bases from V and 9 from J, leaving 15 bases between them. The CDR3 bases that were read are TGTGCCATCAGTGATTTAGAGCCGAAATTTTCACCC. This sequence encodes CAISDLEPKFSP. The whole CDR3 sequence is CAISDLEPKFSPLHF.

The CDR3 is CASSSIRAGPNEQYF. The DNA read from the CDR3 is TGCGCCAGCAGCTCCATAAGGGCAGGGCCTAACGAG. This chain links TRBV5-1 with TRBJ2-7, with TRBD1 as a possible D gene (5 bases). The missing CDR3 end, 3 residues past where the read stops, is filled in from the germline J gene. Trimming removed 3 bases from V and 5 bases from J, with 18 bases in between. This CDR3 region has 15 residues. The germline CDR1 and CDR2 sequences are SGHRS and YFSETQ.

In regard to this clone: The read comes to an end 3 residues before the CDR3 does, leaving the germline J gene to fill in the end. The V gene is TRBV2, the J gene TRBJ2-3; 7 positions agree with TRBD2. From germline, CDR1 is SNHLY and CDR2 FYNNEI. The CDR3 totals 15 residues. The V gene end was trimmed by 4 bases and the J gene end by 4 bases; junction bases not matched to a gene: 8. CDR3 sequence: CASSAGTTRPDTQYF. CDR3 DNA (partial): TGTGCCAGCAGTGCAGGGACTACGAGGCCAGATACG.

On this clone itself: Read data end 3 residues before the CDR3 end; the end is taken from the germline J gene. The J gene is TRBJ2-7, the V gene TRBV28; 9 bases agree with TRBD1. The CDR3 sequence is 15 residues long. The V and J ends lost 5 bases and 4 bases, in that order; junction bases with no gene match: 9. Germline CDR1 MDHEN, CDR2 SYDVKM. CDR3 protein: CASSGLRDRAYEQYF. The covered CDR3 bases are TGTGCCAGCAGTGGGCTCCGGGACAGGGCTTACGAG.

As for this clone: The sequenced fragment ends 3 residues before the CDR3 boundary, so the rest is inferred from the germline J gene. The chain links TRBV6-2 or TRBV6-3 to TRBJ2-7; 8 positions agree with TRBD1. This CDR3 is built from 14 residues. Losses at the gene ends were 5 bases for V and 1 base for J; bases not matched to a gene: 4. The germline V gene encodes CDR1 MNHEY and CDR2 SVGEGT. The part of the CDR3 DNA that was read is TGTGCCAGCAGTCAGGGGACAGGATCCTACGAG. Translating it yields CASSQGTGSYE. The full CDR3 protein is CASSQGTGSYEQYF.

In regard to this clone: The read terminates 3 residues before the CDR3 end, so the remaining end is supplied by the germline J gene. The chain employs TRBV7-6 and TRBJ2-5, with TRBD1 matching over 7 bases. This CDR3 region has 13 residues. Per germline, CDR1 SGHVS and CDR2 FNYEAQ. The junction had 2 bases not matched to a gene; V was cut back by 5 bases and J by 2 bases. CDR3 sequence: CASSGTVQETQYF. CDR3 DNA, as far as it was read: TGTGCCAGCAGCGGGACAGTTCAAGAGACC.

Remarks on this clone: With the read ending 3 residues before the CDR3 end, the germline J gene is used to fill in that end. The rearrangement links TRBV6-2 or TRBV6-3 to TRBJ2-1; 9 bases are shared with TRBD2. Per germline, CDR1 MNHEY and CDR2 SVGEGT. The CDR3 is made up of 14 amino acids. Unmatched junction bases numbered 6, after V lost 7 bases and J lost 5 bases. CDR3 amino acids: CASTAGTSHNEQFF. CDR3 DNA (partial): TGTGCCAGCACCGCCGGGACTAGCCACAATGAG.

Concerning this clone itself: With the read ending 3 residues before the CDR3 end, the germline J gene is used to fill in that end. The J gene is TRBJ2-1, the V gene TRBV7-9, with 10 positions matching TRBD1. V was clipped by 4 bases and J by 7 bases; unmatched bases: 4. The germline V gene encodes CDR1 SEHNR and CDR2 FQNEAQ (reference sequence). The CDR3 extends over 14 amino acids. The sequenced CDR3 bases are TGTGCCAGCAGCTGGACAGGGGGTGGGAATGAG. The encoded protein is CASSWTGGGNE. The entire CDR3 sequence reads CASSWTGGGNEQFF.

To note about this clone: The sequenced fragment ends 3 residues before the CDR3 boundary, so the rest is inferred from the germline J gene. The chain is built from TRBV18 and TRBJ1-2, with 8 bases fitting TRBD1. V trimming: 3 bases; J trimming: 6 bases; junction bases outside the gene matches: 12. This CDR3 region has 16 residues. Germline V gene lookup returns CDR1 KGHSH and CDR2 LQKENI. The CDR3 here is CASSPVGQGLLDGYTF. Partial CDR3 DNA: TGTGCCAGCTCACCGGTAGGACAGGGACTTCTAGATGGC.

Note on this clone: The CDR3 goes on 3 residues after the read ends, and that part is filled in from the germline J gene. This chain links TRBV5-6 with TRBJ2-7, with D tentatively TRBD1 (5 bases). Germline loops: CDR1 SGHDT, CDR2 YYEEEE. V shed 4 bases and J shed 4 bases, with 12 bases lying between them. The CDR3 totals 13 residues. CDR3 DNA, as far as it was read: TGTGCCAGCAGCACTGACAGTGGTTACGAG. As protein: CASSTDSGYE. The entire CDR3 reads CASSTDSGYEQYF.

Points on this clone: The read ends 3 residues early relative to the CDR3; the germline J gene fills the gap. The V call is TRBV15, the J call TRBJ1-1; D might be TRBD1 (5 bases). The V gene lost 3 bases and the J gene lost 0 bases, with 8 bases spanning the gap. This CDR3 has 14 residues. Germline lookup yields CDR1 LNHNV and CDR2 YYDKDF (reference sequence). CDR3 in amino acids: CATSRDTMNTEAFF. The sequenced part of the CDR3 DNA is TGTGCCACCAGCAGGGACACCATGAACACTGAA.

As for this clone: The DNA ends 3 residues before the CDR3 does, and the rest of the CDR3 is filled in from the germline J gene. The gene calls are TRBV11-2 and TRBJ1-1, with D unresolved. The V and J ends lost 4 bases and 1 base respectively, with 10 bases between them. Germline CDR1 is SGHAT and CDR2 is FQNNGV. This CDR3 spans 14 amino acids. This CDR3 is CASSSIARNTEAFF. The part of the CDR3 DNA that was read is TGTGCCAGCAGCTCCATTGCCAGGAACACTGAA.

CDR3 protein: CASGLVLGQGPYEQYF. CDR3 DNA (partial): TGTGCTAGTGGTTTGGTTTTGGGACAGGGTCCGTACGAG. The chain employs TRBV12-5 and TRBJ2-7; TRBD1 matches 9 bases. The read stops 3 residues short of the end of the CDR3; the missing end is completed from the germline J gene. The CDR3 has 16 residues. Germline V gene sequence: CDR1 LGHNT, CDR2 FRNRAP. Germline trimming cut 0 bases from V and 4 bases from J; bases unmatched to any gene: 7.

Concerning this clone itself: The CDR3 extends 3 residues past the end of the read, so its final part is completed from the germline J gene. The genes are TRBV6-2 or TRBV6-3 and TRBJ1-5; no clear D. V was shortened by 0 bases and J by 2 bases, with 11 bases between the two germline ends. The germline V gene encodes CDR1 MNHEY and CDR2 SVGEGT. This CDR3 spans 16 amino acids. Partial CDR3 DNA: TGTGCCAGCAGTTACTCGAGAAGGGCCGGCAATCAGCCC. Amino acid sequence: CASSYSRRAGNQP. The CDR3, in full, reads CASSYSRRAGNQPQHF.

As concerns this clone: The read terminates 3 residues ahead of where the CDR3 ends, so the germline J gene completes it. This rearrangement joins TRBV12-3 or TRBV12-4 to TRBJ2-5; D not certain. The CDR3 length is 11 residues. Trimming stripped 2 bases from V and 6 bases from J, with 4 bases between. The part of the CDR3 DNA that was read is TGTGCCAGCAGTTTAAAGCAGACC. This gives the protein CASSLKQT. The whole CDR3 sequence reads CASSLKQTQYF.

Regarding this clone: Read data end 3 residues before the CDR3 end; the end is taken from the germline J gene. The V gene is TRBV23-1, the J gene TRBJ2-3, with a weak D call TRBD2 (6 bases). TRBV23-1 is an ORF, and what it does is uncertain. This CDR3 comprises 18 residues. Trimming stripped 0 bases from V and 2 bases from J, with 18 bases between. The sequenced CDR3 bases are TGCGCCAGCAGTCAATCTGGTAATTGGGGGGAGTACACAGATACG. It specifies CASSQSGNWGEYTDT. The whole CDR3 protein reads CASSQSGNWGEYTDTQYF.

Concerning this clone: The read halts 3 residues ahead of the CDR3 end, with the missing end drawn from the germline J gene. The chain joins TRBV5-6 to TRBJ2-7, with D possibly TRBD2 on 5 matching bases. There are 13 residues in the CDR3. Germline CDR1 reads SGHDT; CDR2 reads YYEEEE. Trimming shortened V by 4 bases and J by 4 bases, and 12 bases separated the two germline ends. This CDR3 is CASSPGLNYEQYF. Incomplete CDR3 DNA: TGTGCCAGCAGCCCAGGACTTAATTACGAG.